Described below is a single T cell receptor (beta chain) sequence and its context. These data belong to a study of blood T cell repertoires in COVID-19. Study-level background: PBMCs, B-cell-depleted T cells, or T cells provided the cDNA or gDNA that made up the material.

Data came from immunoSEQ multiplex PCR; TCRdb stores just in-frame clones and leaves some out. The profile covers 300,000 or so clones, with roughly 88% appearing a single time and roughly 2.9% taken by the ten largest. The clonotype was recovered from a woman aged 25 to 39 with COVID-19, enrolled during active disease. Sequenced sample: peripheral blood.

The CDR3 DNA follows: TGTGCCAGCAGCCCGCCGGGACTAGCGGGGGGGAACACCGGGGAGCTGTTTTTT. This gives the protein CASSPPGLAGGNTGELFF. The chain employs TRBV3-1 (or the pseudogene TRBV3-2) and TRBJ2-2, with 15 positions matching TRBD2. This CDR3 has 18 amino acids. Germline V CDR1 and CDR2: LGHDT, YNNKEL (reference sequence). The V gene end was trimmed by 4 bases and the J gene end by 1 base; junction bases not matched to a gene: 4.